This T cell receptor beta chain emerged from a study of blood T cell repertoires in COVID-19. Trimming at V came to 6 bases and at J to 5 bases, leaving 11 bases not matched to a gene. CDR3 length: 15 residues. Germline V CDR1 and CDR2: SGHRS, YFSETQ. The data were produced by immunoSEQ multiplex PCR, yet TCRdb's version contains in-frame clones alone and is incomplete. The data hold under 85,000 clones, with about 82% observed a single time. V and J are TRBV5-1 and TRBJ2-7; 10 positions match TRBD1. Sequenced: peripheral blood. The sequence was collected from a human donor in a cohort sampled during active COVID-19. CDR3 protein: CASTLMGQGYHEQYF. DNA for the CDR3: TGCGCCAGCACTCTTATGGGACAGGGGTACCACGAGCAGTACTTC.